The 24 T cell receptor beta chains below come from one sample, sequenced in a study of T cell responses to AZD1222 COVID-19 vaccine. This table comes from immunoSEQ multiplex PCR, and its TCRdb copy is limited to in-frame clones, with some not included. This sample has some 130,000 clones, with under 90% found just once. The source was peripheral blood, collected on day 0 of AZD1222 vaccination. The source is an adult in good health.

The rearrangement links TRBV29-1 to TRBJ2-5; D is perhaps TRBD2 (7 bases). V was trimmed by 6 bases and J by 5 bases, leaving 19 bases between them. The CDR3 contains 14 residues. Germline V gives CDR1 SQVTM, CDR2 ANQGSEA. The CDR3 region has the DNA TGCAGCGTGCATGGGGGGGCCGGGGAGGAGACCCAGTACTTC. Translated, it gives CSVHGGAGEETQYF.

The chain has TRBV30 and TRBJ1-5; TRBD1 is a possible D gene (5 bases). CDR1 is GTSNPN and CDR2 is SVGIG in the germline V gene (reference sequence). CDR3 length equals 12 residues. Deletions cut 4 bases from V and 4 bases from J, with 8 bases between. Here the CDR3 reads CAWNWGNQPQHF. CDR3 coding DNA: TGTGCCTGGAATTGGGGGAATCAGCCCCAGCATTTT.

Written as DNA, the CDR3 is TGTGCCAGCAGGGTCCCGGGACAGACTAATTCACCCCTCCACTTT. Protein sequence: CASRVPGQTNSPLHF. The chain couples TRBV6-5 to TRBJ1-6; 7 nucleotides align to TRBD1. V lost 6 bases to trimming and J lost 6 bases; unmatched junction nucleotides: 8. The CDR3 extends over 15 amino acids. Germline V CDR1 and CDR2: MNHEY, SVGAGI.

This chain joins TRBV24-1 and TRBJ2-7, with a weak D call TRBD1 (6 bases). V was pared by 0 bases and J by 5 bases, with 13 bases between. Germline-derived CDR1 and CDR2 are KGHDR and SFDVKD. The CDR3 covers 15 residues. The CDR3 region has the DNA TGTGCCACCAGTGATTTGGGGCAGGGGACGGACGAGCAGTACTTC. Residues: CATSDLGQGTDEQYF.

The V call is TRBV7-9, the J call TRBJ2-7, with 8 bases identical to TRBD1. CDR3 length: 15 amino acids. Germline lookup yields CDR1 SEHNR and CDR2 FQNEAQ (reference sequence). Trimming removed 3 bases from V and 3 bases from J; junction bases left unmatched: 7. CDR3 bases: TGTGCCAGCAGCTTCAACGGGGACAGGATCTACGAGCAGTACTTC. Protein: CASSFNGDRIYEQYF.

This chain connects TRBV6-4 to TRBJ2-3; 12 bases fit TRBD2. This CDR3 is built from 18 residues. Trimming at V came to 5 bases and at J to 6 bases, leaving 15 bases not matched to a gene. CDR1 MRHNA and CDR2 SNTAGT come from the germline V gene. CDR3 nucleotides: TGTGCCAGCAGTACGGAGCTAGCGGGGGGGCGGAAGGTGGATACGCAGTATTTT. It yields the protein CASSTELAGGRKVDTQYF.

The CDR3 sequence: CASSPDLNTDTQYF. Written as DNA, the CDR3 is TGTGCCAGCAGCCCCGACCTGAACACAGATACGCAGTATTTT. This rearrangement joins TRBV5-4 to TRBJ2-3; D is undetermined. CDR3 size: 14 residues. Germline V gene lookup returns CDR1 SGHNT and CDR2 YYREEE (reference sequence). Trimming stripped 4 bases from V and 2 bases from J, with 11 bases between.

The chain recombines TRBV7-2 with TRBJ1-5; 8 bases align to TRBD1. The germline CDR1 and CDR2 sequences are SGHTA and FQGNSA. Germline trimming cut 1 base from V and 0 bases from J; bases unmatched to any gene: 2. This CDR3 has 16 amino acids. CDR3 bases: TGTGCCAGCAGCTTAGGGGGGACAGGTAGCAATCAGCCCCAGCATTTT. It codes for CASSLGGTGSNQPQHF.

The DNA for the CDR3 is TGTGCCAGCTCACCACAGGGGGCCTGGGATGAAAAACTGTTTTTT. This encodes CASSPQGAWDEKLFF. The chain recombines TRBV18 with TRBJ1-4, with TRBD1 identical over 7 bases. CDR1 KGHSH and CDR2 LQKENI come from the germline V gene. The CDR3 consists of 15 residues. With V trimmed by 1 base and J by 6 bases, 5 bases remained unmatched.

In this sample, this clone turned up once. The rearrangement uses TRBV18 and TRBJ1-5; D is undetermined. CDR1 and CDR2 from the germline V gene are KGHSH and LQKENI. V dropped 2 bases and J dropped 2 bases, with 10 bases sitting between them. The CDR3 runs to 15 residues. CDR3 DNA sequence: TGTGCCAGCTCACCAAATGAAGGAGGCAATCAGCCCCAGCATTTT. This sequence encodes CASSPNEGGNQPQHF.

The chain recombines TRBV7-9 with TRBJ1-6; tentative D call: TRBD1 (5 bases). The ends were cut back, 1 base at V and 8 bases at J, with 9 bases in the middle. Germline V CDR1 and CDR2: SEHNR, FQNEAQ (reference sequence). The CDR3 is made up of 14 amino acids. The CDR3 nucleotides are TGTGCCAGCAGCTTAGGGGGAGGGGATTCACCCCTCCACTTT. Translated, it gives CASSLGGGDSPLHF. The full variable domain, in which reference TRBV7-9 and TRBJ1-6 provide the parts outside the CDR3, is DTGVSQNPRHKITKRGQNVTFRCDPISEHNRLYWYRQTLGQGPEFLTYFQNEAQLEKSRLLSDRFSAERPKGSFSTLEIQRTEQGDSAMYLCASSLGGGDSPLHFGNGTRLTVT.

V and J are TRBV3-1 (or the pseudogene TRBV3-2) and TRBJ1-4; 7 nucleotides line up with TRBD1. Trimming cost V 5 bases and J 7 bases; bases outside gene matches: 10. This CDR3 region has 15 residues. Germline loops: CDR1 LGHDT, CDR2 YNNKEL (reference sequence). The DNA for the CDR3 is TGTGCCAGCAGCTCATCTTTGGCAGGGGGTGAAAAACTGTTTTTT. Amino acid sequence: CASSSSLAGGEKLFF.

In this sample, this clone turned up a few times. The gene calls are TRBV5-4 and TRBJ1-6; TRBD1 agrees at 7 bases. There are 15 residues in the CDR3. CDR1 SGHNT and CDR2 YYREEE come from the germline V gene (reference sequence). Trimming cost V 4 bases and J 7 bases; bases outside gene matches: 8. CDR3 amino acids: CASSLGTAFNSPLHF. The CDR3 bases are TGTGCCAGCAGCCTGGGGACAGCCTTCAATTCACCCCTCCACTTT.

This clone showed up just once. The chain couples TRBV7-9 to TRBJ2-1; weak D call: TRBD1 (6 bases). V lost 5 bases, J lost 9 bases, and 23 bases lay in between. The V gene's germline CDR1 is SEHNR and CDR2 FQNEAQ (reference sequence). This CDR3 has 16 amino acids. This chain's CDR3 is CASSPPQGQWTGEQFF. The DNA of the CDR3 is TGTGCCAGCAGCCCCCCCCAGGGACAATGGACGGGTGAGCAGTTCTTC.

The J gene is TRBJ2-2, the V gene TRBV5-1; D not certain. The CDR3 sequence is 16 residues long. Trimming left V 7 bases short and J 4 bases short, with 20 bases between. Germline V lookup: CDR1 SGHRS, CDR2 YFSETQ. As DNA, the CDR3 is TGCGCCAGCTCACTCCTCGGGCTCCCGTCCACCGGGGAGCTGTTTTTT. This codes for CASSLLGLPSTGELFF.

V and J are TRBV6-5 and TRBJ1-5, with D possibly TRBD1 on 6 matching bases. Germline V CDR1 and CDR2: MNHEY, SVGAGI. CDR3 length: 14 residues. Trimming took off 7 bases at V and 5 bases at J, with 15 bases between the two ends. The DNA of the CDR3 is TGTGCCAGCATCCTGGGGGACAACTATCAGCCCCAGCATTTT. This translates into CASILGDNYQPQHF.

This clone came up a few times. This chain links TRBV4-2 with TRBJ1-3; D gene uncertain. The CDR3 length is 16 residues. Per germline, CDR1 LGHNA and CDR2 YNFKEQ. Trimming shortened V by 3 bases and J by 0 bases, and 12 bases separated the two germline ends. The DNA for the CDR3 is TGTGCCAGCAGCCAGAAGGACGCCCGCTCTGGAAACACCATATATTTT. This codes for CASSQKDARSGNTIYF.

The chain has TRBV13 and TRBJ1-1, with D maybe TRBD1 (6 bases). The CDR3 consists of 12 residues. Germline CDR1 and CDR2: PRHDT and FYEKMQ (reference sequence). V lost 2 bases to trimming and J lost 7 bases, with 8 bases between them. This chain's CDR3 is CASSLQQGEAFF. CDR3 nucleotide sequence: TGTGCCAGCAGCTTACAACAGGGTGAAGCTTTCTTT.

CDR3 in amino acids: CASSPLRGWADTQYF. CDR3 coding DNA: TGTGCCAGCAGCCCACTACGGGGGTGGGCAGATACGCAGTATTTT. The rearrangement links TRBV25-1 to TRBJ2-3, with D perhaps TRBD2 (6 bases). The germline V gene has CDR1 MGHDK and CDR2 SYGVNS. Trimming removed 6 bases from V and 4 bases from J, with 17 bases in between. The CDR3 length is 15 residues.

The chain has TRBV4-2 and TRBJ2-7; TRBD1 matches at 8 bases. The CDR3 has 15 residues. Germline loops: CDR1 LGHNA, CDR2 YNFKEQ. The V segment lost 0 bases and the J segment 2 bases; nucleotides outside the gene matches: 3. CDR3: CASSQEQGGTYEQYF. The CDR3, as DNA: TGTGCCAGCAGCCAAGAACAGGGGGGTACCTACGAGCAGTACTTC.

This sequence joins TRBV2 and TRBJ1-6; D uncertain. V lost 2 bases and J lost 9, with 8 bases in between. The CDR3 extends over 13 amino acids. Germline loops: CDR1 SNHLY, CDR2 FYNNEI. The CDR3 is CASSENSLSPLHF. The CDR3 DNA sequence: TGTGCCAGCAGTGAAAACAGCCTTTCACCCCTCCACTTT.

The chain has TRBV29-1 and TRBJ2-7; no firm D call. The CDR3 is 11 amino acids. With 2 bases removed from V and 2 bases from J, the gap between germline ends came to 4 bases. The germline CDR1 and CDR2 sequences are SQVTM and ANQGSEA. For the CDR3, the DNA is TGCAGCGTTGAAATAACCTACGAGCAGTACTTC. Translation gives CSVEITYEQYF.

V and J are TRBV7-9 and TRBJ1-1, with D unclear. This CDR3 comprises 13 residues. Trimming pared 7 bases from V and 6 bases from J, leaving 15 bases between. The germline gives CDR1 SEHNR, CDR2 FQNEAQ (reference sequence). CDR3 nucleotides: TGTGCCAGCACCATAGATGATACCGCTGAAGCTTTCTTT. Translated: CASTIDDTAEAFF.

The rearrangement links TRBV19 to TRBJ2-1; TRBD2 aligns across 12 bases. V lost 8 bases and J lost 7; bases outside the gene matches: 12. Germline CDR1 reads LNHDA; CDR2 reads SQIVND (reference sequence). The CDR3 consists of 16 residues. The CDR3 DNA follows: TGTGCCAGTGGCTGGCGGTCTAGCGGGGGGGATAATGAGCAGTTCTTC. Translating it yields CASGWRSSGGDNEQFF.